The 19 T cell receptor beta chains in this list originate from one sample, sequenced in a study of regulatory T cells. Overall study findings and caveats: In CD3G-deficient patients, conventional CD4+ T cells were enriched for hydrophobic CDR3 residues at positions 6 and 7.

The PCR used 52 TRBV and 13 TRBJ primers. Method: immunoSEQ multiplex PCR; TCRdb's copy keeps in-frame clones and lacks some. The data hold around 30,000 clones, with 93% observed a single time. Antigens of these TCRs are unknown. The specimen was conventional CD4+ T cells sorted from blood. Receptors were obtained from a child younger than 10 with CD3G deficiency.

The J gene is TRBJ2-5, the V gene TRBV5-1, with D possibly being TRBD1 or TRBD2 (6 bases each). The closer fit of TRBJ2-7 to the DNA end suggests the J call may be wrong. This CDR3 has 18 residues. Looked up from germline, CDR1 is SGHRS and CDR2 is YFSETQ. CDR3 sequence reads: CASSLHAGGGLRSSEQYF. Written as DNA, the CDR3 is TGCGCCAGCAGCTTGCATGCCGGGGGCGGCCTCAGAAGTTCCGAGCAGTACTTC.

The chain joins TRBV7-9 to TRBJ2-7, with 11 bases fitting TRBD1. The germline CDR1 and CDR2 sequences are SEHNR and FQNEAQ (reference sequence). V trimming: 5 bases; J trimming: 5 bases; junction bases outside the gene matches: 5. CDR3 length: 14 amino acids. The chain's CDR3 is CASSPGQGANEQYF. The CDR3 DNA is TGTGCCAGCAGCCCAGGACAGGGGGCAAACGAGCAGTACTTC.

The V gene is TRBV19, the J gene TRBJ2-4; 9 bases agree with TRBD2. With V trimmed by 7 bases and J by 3 bases, 4 bases remained unmatched. The CDR3 sequence is 14 residues long. CDR1 LNHDA and CDR2 SQIVND come from the germline V gene (reference sequence). The CDR3 nucleotides are TGTGCCAGTAAGGCGGGAGGGGACAAAAACATTCAGTACTTC. Its protein is CASKAGGDKNIQYF.

The DNA of the CDR3 is TGTGCCAGCAGCGAGAGAGGGACTAGCGGTTGGACAGATACGCAGTATTTT. It specifies CASSERGTSGWTDTQYF. The chain is built from TRBV27 and TRBJ2-3, with 11 bases that match TRBD2. This CDR3 region has 17 residues. The V gene's germline CDR1 is MNHEY and CDR2 SMNVEV (reference sequence). V shed 6 bases and J 3 bases; nucleotides not matched to a gene: 11.

The rearrangement uses TRBV28 and TRBJ2-7, with D possibly matching TRBD2 (6 bases). CDR3 size: 15 residues. The V and J ends lost 8 bases and 2 bases respectively, with 19 bases between them. Germline CDR1 is MDHEN and CDR2 is SYDVKM. The CDR3 sequence: CASSSPTRSPYEQYF. The CDR3 DNA is TGTGCCAGCTCCAGTCCGACTAGATCCCCCTACGAGCAGTACTTC.

The V gene is TRBV6-1, the J gene TRBJ1-1, with D maybe TRBD1 (5 bases). The V gene lost 5 bases and the J gene lost 12 bases, with 19 bases spanning the gap. This CDR3 is 13 amino acids long. Germline values: CDR1 MNHNS, CDR2 SASEGT. The CDR3 loop reads CASSSSWGGNPFF. DNA for the CDR3: TGTGCCAGCAGTTCCTCCTGGGGGGGGAACCCTTTCTTT.

This sequence joins TRBV29-1 and TRBJ2-7; TRBD1 might be the D (6 bases). The CDR3 is made up of 13 amino acids. Trimming took 4 bases from V and 2 from J, leaving 12 bases between them. Germline-derived CDR1 and CDR2 are SQVTM and ANQGSEA. The CDR3: CSVVGQSPYEQYF. CDR3 DNA sequence: TGCAGCGTTGTAGGACAGAGCCCCTACGAGCAGTACTTC.

The chain employs TRBV7-9 and TRBJ2-6; no firm D call. Trimming took 4 bases from V and 2 from J, leaving 15 bases between them. CDR3 size: 17 residues. Germline V gene lookup returns CDR1 SEHNR and CDR2 FQNEAQ (reference sequence). The CDR3 DNA is TGTGCCAGCAGCTATTCGGTCGGATTCCCTGGGGCCAACGTCCTGACTTTC. Translating it yields CASSYSVGFPGANVLTF.

The V and J genes are TRBV19 and TRBJ1-2, with TRBD1 matching 8 bases. Trimming removed 4 bases from V and 4 bases from J; junction bases left unmatched: 2. CDR1 and CDR2 from the germline V gene are LNHDA and SQIVND (reference sequence). The CDR3 contains 13 residues. CDR3 region: CASSTGQGYGYTF. The CDR3 DNA is TGTGCCAGTAGTACCGGACAGGGCTATGGCTACACCTTC.

The rearrangement joins TRBV5-1 to TRBJ2-7; D possibly corresponds to TRBD2 (6 bases). V lost 4 bases and J lost 7, with 24 bases in between. The germline gives CDR1 SGHRS, CDR2 YFSETQ. This CDR3 region has 16 residues. The CDR3 is CASSGVSGTPIEEQYF. The CDR3 nucleotides are TGCGCCAGCAGCGGAGTATCCGGGACTCCGATTGAGGAGCAGTACTTC.

The rearrangement uses TRBV10-1 and TRBJ2-7, with TRBD2 identical over 10 bases. The germline CDR1 and CDR2 sequences are WNHNN and SYGVQD (reference sequence). With 2 bases clipped from V and 3 bases from J, the junction kept 22 bases outside the gene matches. There are 21 residues in the CDR3. CDR3 DNA sequence: TGCGCCAGCAGTGAGCCCAAATCAGAGCGGGAGGGCCTACCCCTTAACTACGAGCAGTACTTC. Its translation: CASSEPKSEREGLPLNYEQYF.

The chain couples TRBV28 to TRBJ1-1; D possibly corresponds to TRBD1 (6 bases). V lost 6 bases, J lost 12 bases, and 20 bases lay in between. The CDR3 loop spans 13 amino acids. CDR1 MDHEN and CDR2 SYDVKM come from the germline V gene. In nucleotides, the CDR3 is TGTGCCAGCAGCTATTCCGACAGGCCGGTGACTTTCTTT. This translates into CASSYSDRPVTFF.

The V and J genes are TRBV19 and TRBJ1-5; no clear D. The germline V gene has CDR1 LNHDA and CDR2 SQIVND (reference sequence). V was trimmed by 2 bases and J by 3 bases, leaving 8 bases between them. This CDR3 contains 14 residues. The CDR3 protein is CASSITGNNQPQHF. CDR3 nucleotides: TGTGCCAGTAGTATAACGGGTAACAATCAGCCCCAGCATTTT.

This sequence joins TRBV28 and TRBJ2-7; D could derive from TRBD1 or TRBD2 (5 bases each). Germline assignment: CDR1 MDHEN and CDR2 SYDVKM. This CDR3 has 15 amino acids. V lost 4 bases and J lost 2, with 15 bases in between. For the CDR3, the DNA is TGTGCCAGCAGTTCACCCGGGACGGCAGCCTACGAGCAGTACTTC. It translates to CASSSPGTAAYEQYF.

The chain joins TRBV28 to TRBJ1-2; TRBD1 matches 8 bases. The CDR3 is 15 residues long. The germline V gene encodes CDR1 MDHEN and CDR2 SYDVKM. The trim removed 5 bases at V and 6 bases at J, leaving 11 bases unmatched. CDR3 nucleotide sequence: TGTGCCAGCAGTCCACCAGGGGGCCGTAGGGATGGCTACACCTTC. It translates to CASSPPGGRRDGYTF.

The J gene is TRBJ2-7, the V gene TRBV28, with D perhaps TRBD1 or TRBD2 (7 bases each). Germline V gene lookup returns CDR1 MDHEN and CDR2 SYDVKM. V lost 10 bases and J lost 2, with 15 bases in between. The CDR3 length is 13 residues. Here the CDR3 reads CATHQGGAYEQYF. For the CDR3, the DNA is TGTGCCACCCACCAGGGGGGGGCCTACGAGCAGTACTTC. Supplemented by reference TRBV28 and TRBJ2-7, the full variable domain reads DVKVTQSSRYLVKRTGEKVFLECVQDMDHENMFWYRQDPGLGLRLIYFSYDVKMKEKGDIPEGYSVSREKKERFSLILESASTNQTSMYLCATHQGGAYEQYFGPGTRLTVT.

A few counts support this clone. The chain joins TRBV20-1 to TRBJ1-2; D is unresolved. V was clipped by 4 bases and J by 8 bases, with 11 bases between them. There are 11 residues in the CDR3. Germline V gene sequence: CDR1 DFQATT, CDR2 SNEGSKA (reference sequence). CDR3 nucleotides: TGCAGTGCTAAAGTCGGGCTAGGCTACACCTTC. Its protein product is CSAKVGLGYTF.

The chain joins TRBV10-3 to TRBJ2-1, with TRBD1 matching 8 bases. Germline trimming cut 10 bases from V and 12 bases from J; bases unmatched to any gene: 14. CDR1 is ENHRY and CDR2 is SYGVKD in the germline V gene. This CDR3 has 13 residues. The CDR3 bases are TGTGCCACCAAGCCGACAGGGGATTTTAGGCAGTTCTTC. Translated, it gives CATKPTGDFRQFF.

The CDR3 DNA reads as TGTGCCAGCAGCTCCCCGGGGCGCATTGAGCAGTTCTTC. The encoded protein is CASSSPGRIEQFF. The chain links TRBV7-9 to TRBJ2-1, with D perhaps being TRBD1 or TRBD2 (5 bases each). Per germline, CDR1 SEHNR and CDR2 FQNEAQ (reference sequence). Trimming removed 4 bases at V and 9 bases at J, with 13 bases between. There are 13 residues in the CDR3. Combining the CDR3 with reference TRBV7-9 and TRBJ2-1 gives the whole variable domain DTGVSQNPRHKITKRGQNVTFRCDPISEHNRLYWYRQTLGQGPEFLTYFQNEAQLEKSRLLSDRFSAERPKGSFSTLEIQRTEQGDSAMYLCASSSPGRIEQFFGPGTRLTVL.